The rows below give T cell receptor beta chains drawn from one sample of a study of blood T cells in healthy people across ages. TCRdb re-analysed the 5' RACE reads in MiXCR, keeping a single row per CDR3 protein. The data hold 980,000 or so distinct CDR3 sequences, with around 46% observed a single time. The specimen sequenced was blood. The receptors originated from a man aged 25 to 40 in good health. Both conserved end residues are part of each CDR3. The D gene is left open where the match is weak. Some rows mark clone size as missing; the rest say once, few, many or name a class of expanded clone.

clone size,V gene,D gene,J gene,CDR3 protein,CDR3 DNA
few,TRBV6-2/TRBV6-3,TRBD2,TRBJ2-7,CASSPLVASGDYEQYF,TGTGCCAGCAGTCCCCTCGTGGCTAGCGGGGACTACGAGCAGTACTTC
.,TRBV27,TRBD1,TRBJ1-6,CASRGQGSPPLHF,TGTGCCAGCAGAGGACAGGGGTCACCACCCCTCCACTTT
once,TRBV7-2,TRBD1,TRBJ1-2,CASSLTGGKDGYTF,TGTGCCAGCAGCTTAACAGGGGGCAAGGATGGCTACACCTTC
.,TRBV7-2,.,TRBJ1-5,CASSLVQGLDQPQHF,TGTGCCAGCAGCTTAGTACAGGGCCTTGATCAGCCCCAGCATTTT
.,TRBV7-9,TRBD1,TRBJ2-1,CASSLATTTGTGVRNEQFF,TGTGCCAGCAGCTTAGCTACGACAACCGGGACAGGGGTACGCAATGAGCAGTTCTTC
.,TRBV18,TRBD1,TRBJ1-1,CASSLSGGVPEAFF,TGTGCCAGCTCGCTGTCAGGGGGGGTCCCTGAAGCTTTCTTT
.,TRBV6-2/TRBV6-3,.,TRBJ1-1,CASIDGGRVEAFF,TGTGCCAGCATCGACGGGGGCAGGGTTGAAGCTTTCTTT
.,TRBV28,.,TRBJ2-3,CASSSAGPVTDTQYF,TGTGCCAGCAGTTCCGCGGGACCAGTCACAGATACGCAGTATTTT
few,TRBV27,.,TRBJ1-2,CASSSRGRDGYTF,TGTGCCAGCAGTTCCCGGGGTAGGGATGGCTACACCTTC
.,TRBV21-1,.,TRBJ2-4,CASSKWAGAEAKNIQYF,TGTGCCAGCAGCAAATGGGCGGGGGCCGAGGCCAAAAACATTCAGTACTTC
few,TRBV6-5,.,TRBJ1-1,CATLSPTTSPKAFF,TGTGCCACCCTATCTCCGACCACAAGTCCCAAAGCTTTCTTT
.,TRBV12-3/TRBV12-4,.,TRBJ1-2,CASSLETGGRSGYTF,TGTGCCAGCAGTTTAGAAACTGGCGGGAGGTCTGGCTACACCTTC
.,TRBV11-2,.,TRBJ2-7,CASADGVRYEQYF,TGTGCCAGCGCGGACGGCGTCCGCTACGAGCAGTACTTC
.,TRBV4-1,.,TRBJ1-2,CASSQDLPVLRAIHGYTF,TGCGCCAGCAGCCAAGATCTGCCAGTCTTGAGGGCCATCCATGGCTACACCTTC
.,TRBV6-4,TRBD1,TRBJ1-6,CASSDTDRGRNSPLHF,TGTGCCAGCAGTGACACGGACAGGGGTCGAAATTCACCCCTCCACTTT
.,TRBV12-3/TRBV12-4,TRBD2,TRBJ2-3,CASSPRSSGGRAADTQYF,TGTGCCAGCAGTCCACGATCTAGCGGGGGTAGGGCCGCAGATACGCAGTATTTT
.,TRBV11-2,TRBD2,TRBJ2-1,CASRILAGGPNEQFF,TGTGCCAGCAGAATACTAGCGGGAGGGCCAAATGAGCAGTTCTTC
few,TRBV2,.,TRBJ2-1,CASSEVGVPNEQFF,TGTGCCAGCAGTGAGGTGGGGGTTCCCAATGAGCAGTTCTTC
once,TRBV6-2/TRBV6-3,.,TRBJ2-7,CASRYLTAAEQYF,TGTGCCAGCAGGTATTTGACGGCGGCCGAGCAGTACTTC
many,TRBV5-6,.,TRBJ2-1,CASSTYNEQFF,TGTGCCAGCAGCACCTACAATGAGCAGTTCTTC
few,TRBV5-1,.,TRBJ2-1,CASSFRFSSYNEQFF,TGCGCCAGCAGCTTCCGGTTTAGCTCCTACAATGAGCAGTTCTTC
.,TRBV7-2,TRBD1,TRBJ2-1,CASSAKIGTGGYNEQFF,TGTGCCAGCAGCGCTAAAATCGGGACAGGGGGCTACAATGAGCAGTTCTTC
.,TRBV28,.,TRBJ1-5,CASTVLLGVGSNQPQHF,TGTGCCAGCACCGTTCTTTTGGGGGTCGGTAGCAATCAGCCCCAGCATTTT
once,TRBV4-1,TRBD2,TRBJ2-1,CASSPQTLAGGHYNEQFF,TGCGCCAGCAGCCCACAAACTTTAGCGGGGGGCCATTACAATGAGCAGTTCTTC
.,TRBV20-1,.,TRBJ1-2,CSARDPGKWGYTF,TGCAGTGCTAGAGATCCGGGGAAGTGGGGCTACACCTTC
.,TRBV7-2,TRBD1,TRBJ2-5,CASSRSGQKETQYF,TGTGCCAGCAGCCGTTCGGGACAGAAAGAGACCCAGTACTTC
.,TRBV7-2,TRBD2,TRBJ2-2,CASSSTSGVAGELFF,TGTGCCAGCAGCTCGACTAGCGGGGTAGCCGGGGAGCTGTTTTTT
.,TRBV29-1,.,TRBJ1-4,CSVVDGLTGKLFF,TGCAGCGTAGTCGACGGTCTTACGGGAAAACTGTTTTTT
.,TRBV28,TRBD1,TRBJ1-1,CASRKGDRYLHEAFF,TGTGCCAGCAGGAAGGGGGACAGATACTTGCATGAAGCTTTCTTT
few,TRBV20-1,.,TRBJ2-3,CSARDGRAITDTQYF,TGCAGTGCTAGAGATGGTAGGGCCATCACAGATACGCAGTATTTT
.,TRBV6-2/TRBV6-3,TRBD2,TRBJ2-5,CASSFGGGSYQETQYF,TGTGCCAGCAGTTTTGGCGGGGGGTCGTACCAAGAGACCCAGTACTTC
few,TRBV20-1,.,TRBJ2-1,CSAQKGGATYNEQFF,TGCAGTGCTCAGAAGGGGGGGGCCACCTACAATGAGCAGTTCTTC
.,TRBV6-5,.,TRBJ1-1,CASRPPDKENTEAFF,TGTGCCAGCAGACCCCCGGACAAAGAGAACACTGAAGCTTTCTTT
.,TRBV12-3/TRBV12-4,.,TRBJ2-5,CASSFWQGRETQYF,TGTGCCAGCAGTTTCTGGCAGGGACGAGAGACCCAGTACTTC
.,TRBV21-1,.,TRBJ2-7,CASSKGRGQFSYEQYF,TGTGCCAGCAGCAAAGGTCGGGGACAGTTCTCCTACGAGCAGTACTTC
.,TRBV28,.,TRBJ1-2,CAILTGAGGYTF,TGTGCCATCCTGACCGGGGCTGGTGGCTACACCTTT
few,TRBV14,.,TRBJ2-7,CASSRGPTYEQYF,TGTGCCAGCAGCCGCGGGCCAACCTACGAGCAGTACTTC
.,TRBV6-5,.,TRBJ2-7,CASSPTNTYEQYF,TGTGCCAGCAGTCCCACAAATACCTACGAGCAGTACTTC
.,TRBV20-1,TRBD1,TRBJ2-1,CSARRQGGRSSYNEQFF,TGCAGTGCTAGAAGACAGGGGGGAAGAAGCTCCTACAATGAGCAGTTCTTC
many,TRBV15,.,TRBJ1-5,CATSRGVEGQPQHF,TGTGCCACCAGCAGAGGGGTTGAGGGTCAGCCCCAGCATTTT
few,TRBV24-1,TRBD1,TRBJ1-2,CATSDPKQGTYYGYTF,TGTGCCACCAGTGATCCGAAACAGGGGACCTACTATGGCTACACCTTC
.,TRBV18,TRBD1,TRBJ1-2,CASSPGQVFNYGYTF,TGTGCCAGCTCACCAGGACAGGTCTTTAACTATGGCTACACCTTC
few,TRBV20-1,.,TRBJ1-5,CSASGPQPQHF,TGCAGTGCTTCCGGTCCCCAACCCCAGCATTTT
once,TRBV27,.,TRBJ2-2,CASSLRDRPNTGELFF,TGTGCCAGCAGTTTGCGTGACCGCCCGAACACCGGGGAGCTGTTTTTT
.,TRBV27,.,TRBJ2-3,CASSLSRPDTQYF,TGTGCCAGCAGTTTATCTCGGCCAGATACGCAGTATTTT
.,TRBV20-1,TRBD1,TRBJ2-1,CSASQGQALGSMEQFF,TGCAGTGCTAGCCAAGGACAGGCTTTGGGGAGCATGGAGCAGTTCTTC
.,TRBV20-1,.,TRBJ1-4,CSARDQRQDNEKLFF,TGCAGTGCTAGAGATCAGAGGCAGGACAATGAAAAACTGTTTTTT
.,TRBV12-3/TRBV12-4,TRBD1,TRBJ1-2,CASRVTGGGGYTF,TGTGCCAGCAGGGTGACAGGGGGCGGTGGCTACACCTTC
.,TRBV27,TRBD1,TRBJ2-5,CASSLEGQGQETQYF,TGTGCCAGCAGCCTGGAAGGACAGGGGCAAGAGACCCAGTACTTC
.,TRBV25-1,TRBD1,TRBJ1-2,CASHDFGTGGDGYTF,TGTGCCAGCCATGACTTTGGGACAGGGGGTGATGGCTACACCTTC
.,TRBV20-1,.,TRBJ2-3,CSASTTGYGTDTQYF,TGCAGTGCTAGCACAACAGGGTATGGGACAGATACGCAGTATTTT
many,TRBV10-2,TRBD1,TRBJ2-7,CASSPGQVKLYEQYF,TGCGCCAGCAGTCCTGGACAGGTGAAACTCTACGAGCAGTACTTC
few,TRBV6-5,TRBD1,TRBJ2-5,CASSYSPDRDETQYF,TGTGCCAGCAGTTACTCGCCGGACAGGGACGAGACCCAGTACTTC